Listed here are 25 T cell receptor beta chains from one sample, sequenced in a study of Ad26.COV2.S vaccination and SARS-CoV-2 variants. Clones were read by immunoSEQ multiplex PCR, and TCRdb kept only the in-frame ones, dropping some. The sample has approximately 340,000 clones; about 85% are singletons. Regarding treatment: about 20 received Ad26.COV2.S at low or high dose, single or two shots; 5 received placebo; per-sample allocation not given. Samples analyzed were those drawn on day 63 after the first vaccine or placebo injection. Material: peripheral blood, obtained in a trial of Ad26.COV2.S vaccine versus placebo. The source is a person between 18 and 65 years old who received the Ad26.COV2.S COVID-19 vaccine or a placebo.

J is TRBJ2-1 and V is TRBV4-3; no reliable D call. Germline V gives CDR1 LGHNA, CDR2 YSLEER. This CDR3 contains 16 residues. Trimming took off 0 bases at V and 0 bases at J, with 9 bases between the two ends. CDR3 residues: CASSQDKQSSYNEQFF. The CDR3 DNA follows: TGCGCCAGCAGCCAAGATAAACAGAGCTCCTACAATGAGCAGTTCTTC.

Remarks on this clone: Other DNA sequences in this specimen translate into the identical CDR3. The V and J genes are TRBV6-2 or TRBV6-3 and TRBJ2-7, with D possibly matching TRBD2 (6 bases). Germline lookup yields CDR1 MNHEY and CDR2 SVGEGT. The CDR3 is made up of 14 amino acids. Trimming pared 2 bases from V and 4 bases from J, leaving 12 bases between. CDR3 residues: CASSYGGGPYEQYF. CDR3 bases: TGTGCCAGCAGTTACGGGGGAGGCCCTTACGAGCAGTACTTC.

This chain links TRBV3-1 (or the pseudogene TRBV3-2) with TRBJ2-5, with 10 bases fitting TRBD2. The CDR3 is 17 amino acids. Germline V gives CDR1 LGHDT, CDR2 YNNKEL (reference sequence). V lost 4 bases, J lost 7 bases, and 15 bases stayed unmatched. CDR3 in amino acids: CASSPKKREGRGGTQYF. CDR3 sequence (DNA): TGTGCCAGCAGCCCGAAAAAGCGGGAGGGCCGTGGAGGGACCCAGTACTTC.

The V gene is TRBV6-5, the J gene TRBJ1-1; TRBD1 matches at 8 bases. V lost 4 bases and J lost 10; bases outside the gene matches: 14. Looked up from germline, CDR1 is MNHEY and CDR2 is SVGAGI. The CDR3 is 15 amino acids. The CDR3 sequence: CASSSLGQGIFAAFF. The DNA of the CDR3 is TGTGCCAGCAGTTCCCTAGGACAGGGTATTTTTGCAGCTTTCTTT.

The genes are TRBV18 and TRBJ2-7, with 8 bases that match TRBD2. Trimming removed 4 bases from V and 0 bases from J; junction bases left unmatched: 5. In germline, CDR1 is KGHSH, CDR2 LQKENI. This CDR3 spans 15 amino acids. For the CDR3, the DNA is TGTGCCAGCTCACTAAATAGCGGGGACTCCTACGAGCAGTACTTC. It encodes CASSLNSGDSYEQYF.

V usage is TRBV29-1 and J usage is TRBJ1-2; D is possibly TRBD1 (6 bases). V dropped 6 bases and J dropped 4 bases, with 12 bases sitting between them. The CDR3 consists of 12 residues. Germline V gene lookup returns CDR1 SQVTM and CDR2 ANQGSEA. This CDR3 is CSVGGLSYGYTF. In nucleotides, the CDR3 is TGCAGCGTGGGGGGCCTCTCCTATGGCTACACCTTC.

The V and J genes are TRBV28 and TRBJ2-5; tentatively, D is TRBD2 (6 bases). V lost 6 bases and J 2 bases, leaving 13 bases between the germline ends. The CDR3 runs to 14 residues. Per germline, CDR1 MDHEN and CDR2 SYDVKM. The CDR3 DNA reads as TGTGCCAGCAGGCCCGGGGGTACGCAAGAGACCCAGTACTTC. This sequence encodes CASRPGGTQETQYF.

The rearrangement links TRBV30 to TRBJ2-1, with TRBD2 identical over 9 bases. The germline gives CDR1 GTSNPN, CDR2 SVGIG (reference sequence). Germline trimming cut 1 base from V and 7 bases from J; bases unmatched to any gene: 2. The CDR3 sequence is 13 residues long. The CDR3 coding sequence is TGTGCCTGGAGTGGCGGGGGGGCAAATGAGCAGTTCTTC. It translates to CAWSGGGANEQFF.

The chain links TRBV9 to TRBJ2-3; D is unresolved. CDR3 length: 14 amino acids. Trimming took 0 bases from V and 4 from J, leaving 9 bases between them. The germline V gene encodes CDR1 SGDLS and CDR2 YYNGEE. The CDR3 is CASSVDFVADTQYF. In nucleotides, the CDR3 is TGTGCCAGCAGCGTAGACTTTGTGGCAGATACGCAGTATTTT.

The chain couples TRBV19 to TRBJ1-1, with 10 bases identical to TRBD1. Per the germline V gene, CDR1 is LNHDA and CDR2 is SQIVND (reference sequence). The V gene end was trimmed by 6 bases and the J gene end by 4 bases; junction bases not matched to a gene: 5. The CDR3 is 14 residues long. As DNA, the CDR3 is TGTGCCAGTAGGGGACAGGGGTTCGCCACTGAAGCTTTCTTT. The encoded protein is CASRGQGFATEAFF.

The V gene is TRBV28, the J gene TRBJ1-2, with D tentatively TRBD1 (5 bases). Trimming removed 8 bases from V and 7 bases from J, with 17 bases in between. Germline V gene lookup returns CDR1 MDHEN and CDR2 SYDVKM. The CDR3 covers 13 residues. The CDR3 region is CASYLPGRGGYTF. CDR3 sequence (DNA): TGTGCCAGCTACCTCCCGGGAAGGGGTGGCTACACCTTC.

The genes are TRBV28 and TRBJ2-5; D is possibly TRBD1 (5 bases). V shed 5 bases and J shed 4 bases, with 8 bases lying between them. The CDR3 covers 12 residues. CDR1 MDHEN and CDR2 SYDVKM come from the germline V gene. The CDR3 is CASSRQRETQYF. CDR3 nucleotides: TGTGCCAGCAGTAGACAGCGAGAGACCCAGTACTTC.

This clone has just a few counts. The same CDR3 can be traced to other DNA sequences in this sample. The CDR3 DNA follows: TGTGCCAGCAGTTTTAGGGGTTCCTACGAGCAGTACTTC. Translated: CASSFRGSYEQYF. The chain uses TRBV12-3 or TRBV12-4 and TRBJ2-7; TRBD1 is a possible D gene (5 bases). The germline V and J ends were trimmed by 3 bases and 1 base, with 7 bases remaining between them. This CDR3 comprises 13 residues.

V usage is TRBV7-6 and J usage is TRBJ2-7; the D call may be TRBD1 or TRBD2 (5 bases each). The V gene's germline CDR1 is SGHVS and CDR2 FNYEAQ. The CDR3 is made up of 14 amino acids. The V gene lost 5 bases and the J gene lost 2 bases, with 13 bases spanning the gap. CDR3 amino acids: CASSPGTFTYEQYF. CDR3 in DNA: TGTGCCAGCAGCCCAGGGACGTTCACCTACGAGCAGTACTTC.

The chain couples TRBV6-5 to TRBJ1-5; D ambiguous. V lost 7 bases and J 5 bases, leaving 15 bases between the germline ends. In germline, CDR1 is MNHEY, CDR2 SVGAGI. The CDR3 has 14 residues. The chain's CDR3 is CASKAVQFYQPQHF. The CDR3 DNA is TGTGCCAGCAAGGCAGTCCAATTCTATCAGCCCCAGCATTTT.

The V gene is TRBV6-5, the J gene TRBJ1-1; D is unclear. This CDR3 comprises 13 residues. Germline loops: CDR1 MNHEY, CDR2 SVGAGI. V was clipped by 7 bases and J by 1 base, with 10 bases between them. The CDR3 DNA reads as TGTGCCAGCACCCTTTGGGGGAACACTGAAGCTTTCTTT. Its translation: CASTLWGNTEAFF.

V and J are TRBV28 and TRBJ2-2; 8 bases fit TRBD2. The ends lost 4 bases at V and 6 bases at J; junction bases unmatched: 10. In germline, CDR1 is MDHEN, CDR2 SYDVKM. CDR3 length: 16 residues. DNA for the CDR3: TGTGCCAGCAGTTACCCAGGGACTAGTCTTTCCGGGGAGCTGTTTTTT. Translated: CASSYPGTSLSGELFF. The variable domain in full, with the rest retrieved from reference TRBV28 and TRBJ2-2, is DVKVTQSSRYLVKRTGEKVFLECVQDMDHENMFWYRQDPGLGLRLIYFSYDVKMKEKGDIPEGYSVSREKKERFSLILESASTNQTSMYLCASSYPGTSLSGELFFGEGSRLTVL.

The rearrangement joins TRBV4-1 to TRBJ2-4; unclear D gene. The V gene lost 3 bases and the J gene lost 0 bases, with 9 bases spanning the gap. In germline, CDR1 is MGHRA, CDR2 YSYEKL. The CDR3 is 15 amino acids. Here the CDR3 reads CASSHSILAKNIQYF. The DNA of the CDR3 is TGCGCCAGCAGCCACTCTATCCTAGCCAAAAACATTCAGTACTTC.

This clone was found once. The chain carries TRBV9 and TRBJ2-7; no definite D call. Trimming cost V 4 bases and J 0 bases, with 23 bases left between them. The CDR3 runs to 18 residues. CDR1 is SGDLS and CDR2 is YYNGEE in the germline V gene. CDR3 sequence (DNA): TGTGCCAGCAGCTATGACCCACCCGACAAGTCTAGCTCCTACGAGCAGTACTTC. Its protein is CASSYDPPDKSSSYEQYF.

The rearrangement links TRBV6-5 to TRBJ2-5; perhaps TRBD2 as D (7 bases). Germline V gene lookup returns CDR1 MNHEY and CDR2 SVGAGI. The V gene lost 7 bases and the J gene lost 0 bases, with 15 bases spanning the gap. This CDR3 contains 15 residues. As DNA, the CDR3 is TGTGCCAGCAAGCGGGACACCGGGAACCAAGAGACCCAGTACTTC. Translation: CASKRDTGNQETQYF.

The rearrangement joins TRBV7-9 to TRBJ2-3, with 7 bases lining up with TRBD1. The CDR3 runs to 16 residues. Germline CDR1 reads SEHNR; CDR2 reads FQNEAQ (reference sequence). The V and J ends lost 5 bases and 1 base, in that order; junction bases with no gene match: 9. The chain's CDR3 is CASSPEIGGGTDTQYF. In DNA form, the CDR3 reads TGTGCCAGCAGCCCCGAGATAGGGGGCGGCACAGATACGCAGTATTTT.

This sequence joins TRBV6-5 and TRBJ2-1; 11 nucleotides line up with TRBD2. Germline trimming cut 1 base from V and 7 bases from J; bases unmatched to any gene: 6. CDR3 length equals 16 residues. Germline values: CDR1 MNHEY, CDR2 SVGAGI. In DNA form, the CDR3 reads TGTGCCAGCAGTTACTACACTAGCGGGAGCCGGAATGAGCAGTTCTTC. It yields the protein CASSYYTSGSRNEQFF.

The table lists this clone with a count of one. For the CDR3, the DNA is TGTGCCAGCACCCAGACTAGCGGGGTCCAAGAGACCCAGTACTTC. Translating gives CASTQTSGVQETQYF. The chain employs TRBV27 and TRBJ2-5, with TRBD2 identical over 11 bases. CDR3 length equals 15 residues. The germline V gene encodes CDR1 MNHEY and CDR2 SMNVEV (reference sequence). With 7 bases clipped from V and 1 base from J, the junction kept 5 bases outside the gene matches.

The chain carries TRBV7-9 and TRBJ2-2, with a tentative D call TRBD1 (6 bases). V shed 7 bases and J shed 7 bases, with 22 bases lying between them. This CDR3 spans 16 amino acids. Germline CDR1 reads SEHNR; CDR2 reads FQNEAQ (reference sequence). CDR3 protein: CASTPKDREGGGELFF. CDR3 DNA: TGTGCCAGCACCCCTAAGGATAGAGAAGGGGGCGGGGAGCTGTTTTTT.

The chain combines TRBV6-5 with TRBJ2-7; 13 bases line up with TRBD2. V dropped 6 bases and J dropped 3; count of bases not matched to a gene: 2. The CDR3 runs to 14 residues. Germline V CDR1 and CDR2: MNHEY, SVGAGI. CDR3 in DNA: TGTGCCAGCAGGCGGACTAGCGGGAGCTACGAGCAGTACTTC. Translated, it gives CASRRTSGSYEQYF.